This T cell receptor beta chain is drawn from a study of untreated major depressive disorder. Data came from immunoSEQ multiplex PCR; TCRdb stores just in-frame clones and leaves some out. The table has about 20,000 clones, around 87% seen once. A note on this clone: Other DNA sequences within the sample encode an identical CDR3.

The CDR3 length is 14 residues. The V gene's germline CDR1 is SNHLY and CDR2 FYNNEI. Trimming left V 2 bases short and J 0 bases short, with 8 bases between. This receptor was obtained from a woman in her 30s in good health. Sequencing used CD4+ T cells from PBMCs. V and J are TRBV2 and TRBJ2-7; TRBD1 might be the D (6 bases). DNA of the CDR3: TGTGCCAGCAGTGAAAACAGGGACTCCTACGAGCAGTACTTC. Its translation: CASSENRDSYEQYF.